These 13 T cell receptor beta chains were sequenced from one sample in a study of blood T cell repertoires in COVID-19. The data were produced by immunoSEQ multiplex PCR, yet TCRdb's version contains in-frame clones alone and is incomplete. The data show roughly 14,000 clones, with 85% to 95% seen just once and around 8% held by the top ten. The material sequenced was peripheral blood. The receptors originated from a human donor with active COVID-19. The donor label of this sample is uncertain.

The gene calls are TRBV5-1 and TRBJ2-1; 10 bases map to TRBD2. The germline V gene has CDR1 SGHRS and CDR2 YFSETQ. After removal of 4 bases from V and 10 bases from J, the junction contained 11 bases not matched to a gene. The CDR3 length is 15 residues. The CDR3 protein is CASSTEGLAEGEQFF. CDR3 sequence (DNA): TGCGCCAGCAGCACCGAAGGACTAGCGGAGGGGGAGCAGTTCTTC. The full variable domain, its missing parts supplied by reference TRBV5-1 and TRBJ2-1, is KAGVTQTPRYLIKTRGQQVTLSCSPISGHRSVSWYQQTPGQGLQFLFEYFSETQRNKGNFPGRFSGRQFSNSRSEMNVSTLELGDSALYLCASSTEGLAEGEQFFGPGTRLTVL.

This rearrangement joins TRBV5-4 to TRBJ1-1; 9 nucleotides agree with TRBD1. There are 15 residues in the CDR3. The V gene end was trimmed by 5 bases and the J gene end by 6 bases; junction bases not matched to a gene: 11. CDR1 and CDR2 (germline): SGHNT, YYREEE (reference sequence). The DNA of the CDR3 is TGTGCCAGCAGTTCCGCTTTAACAGGGGGCCCTGAAGCTTTCTTT. Translating gives CASSSALTGGPEAFF.

This chain uses TRBV6-2 or TRBV6-3 with TRBJ2-1, with 12 bases identical to TRBD2. The germline CDR1 and CDR2 sequences are MNHEY and SVGEGT. CDR3 length: 20 residues. J gave up 5 bases and V 6 bases, and 20 bases lay outside the gene matches. The CDR3 sequence is CASSLDRGRTSGVFHNEQFF. DNA for the CDR3: TGTGCCAGCAGCCTTGACAGGGGGCGGACTAGCGGGGTATTTCACAATGAGCAGTTCTTC.

V is TRBV28 and J is TRBJ1-2; no clear D. Trimming pared 7 bases from V and 4 bases from J, leaving 19 bases between. This CDR3 contains 15 residues. Per the germline V gene, CDR1 is MDHEN and CDR2 is SYDVKM. The CDR3 here is CASTYDPSRGYGYTF. CDR3 coding DNA: TGTGCCAGCACCTACGACCCTTCTCGAGGCTATGGCTACACCTTC.

The chain recombines TRBV7-6 with TRBJ1-2; unclear D gene. The CDR3 has 15 amino acids. V was clipped by 5 bases and J by 4 bases, with 17 bases between them. Germline CDR1 and CDR2: SGHVS and FNYEAQ. CDR3 protein: CASSRLGREIYGYTF. The CDR3 bases are TGTGCCAGCAGCCGACTCGGACGGGAGATCTATGGCTACACCTTC.

V gene TRBV19 combines with J gene TRBJ1-1; 7 bases agree with TRBD1. The V and J ends lost 7 bases and 3 bases, in that order; junction bases with no gene match: 8. Germline-derived CDR1 and CDR2 are LNHDA and SQIVND (reference sequence). The CDR3 spans 14 residues. CDR3 sequence (DNA): TGTGCCAGTATAGCAGGACAGGATGACACTGAAGCTTTCTTT. Its translation: CASIAGQDDTEAFF.

The gene calls are TRBV2 and TRBJ2-1; tentative D call: TRBD1 (6 bases). The CDR3 has 15 residues. Germline V gene sequence: CDR1 SNHLY, CDR2 FYNNEI. V gave up 2 bases and J gave up 2 bases, with 10 bases separating them. The CDR3 region has the DNA TGTGCCAGCAGTGAACTACAGGGCACCTACAATGAGCAGTTCTTC. Protein: CASSELQGTYNEQFF.

The V and J genes are TRBV4-2 and TRBJ1-3; D remains unclear. The ends were cut back, 0 bases at V and 0 bases at J, with 18 bases in the middle. The CDR3 has 19 residues. The germline gives CDR1 LGHNA, CDR2 YNFKEQ. CDR3 coding DNA: TGTGCCAGCAGCCAAGACAACCGGGTAGACCTGTCCTCTGGAAACACCATATATTTT. Translated, it gives CASSQDNRVDLSSGNTIYF.

The chain employs TRBV9 and TRBJ2-6; weak D call: TRBD1 (6 bases). Germline CDR1 and CDR2: SGDLS and YYNGEE. The CDR3 runs 19 residues. Trimming pared 5 bases from V and 0 bases from J, leaving 21 bases between. The CDR3 coding sequence is TGTGCCAGCAGTGCCCCGGGTGGCAGGGGTTTCTCTGGGGCCAACGTCCTGACTTTC. This sequence encodes CASSAPGGRGFSGANVLTF.

The chain is built from TRBV3-1 (or the pseudogene TRBV3-2) and TRBJ1-1; D call uncertain. Germline CDR1 reads LGHDT; CDR2 reads YNNKEL (reference sequence). Trimming removed 0 bases at V and 7 bases at J, with 9 bases between. CDR3 length: 13 residues. The chain's CDR3 is CASSQDGGYEAFF. CDR3 in DNA: TGTGCCAGCAGCCAAGATGGAGGGTATGAAGCTTTCTTT.

V and J are TRBV6-2 or TRBV6-3 and TRBJ2-1, with D perhaps matching TRBD2 (5 bases). The CDR3 covers 14 residues. The germline CDR1 and CDR2 sequences are MNHEY and SVGEGT. Trimming stripped 6 bases from V and 10 bases from J, with 19 bases between. CDR3 sequence reads: CASSSTRTRGEQFF. CDR3 nucleotides: TGTGCCAGCAGCTCGACCCGGACCCGAGGGGAGCAGTTCTTC.

The chain has TRBV4-3 and TRBJ1-4; 8 bases line up with TRBD1. Germline trimming cut 2 bases from V and 3 bases from J; bases unmatched to any gene: 2. This CDR3 spans 15 amino acids. Germline loops: CDR1 LGHNA, CDR2 YSLEER. In DNA form, the CDR3 reads TGCGCCAGCAGCCAAACAGGGGGGGCTAATGAAAAACTGTTTTTT. Amino acids: CASSQTGGANEKLFF.

J is TRBJ2-7 and V is TRBV4-1; no reliable D call. This CDR3 has 16 amino acids. The germline CDR1 and CDR2 sequences are MGHRA and YSYEKL. Trimming took 0 bases from V and 0 from J, leaving 12 bases between them. Here the CDR3 reads CASSQDSIISSYEQYF. DNA of the CDR3: TGCGCCAGCAGCCAAGATAGCATAATTAGCTCCTACGAGCAGTACTTC.